The next 19 T cell receptor beta chains were all read from a single sample in a study of CD8+ T cells in alopecia areata. Following extraction, RNA underwent reverse transcription to cDNA, which served as the sequencing template. Profiling relied on immunoSEQ multiplex PCR, and the TCRdb table lists in-frame clones only, not all of them. This table holds fewer than 40,000 clones, around 59% found once. Sequenced: NKG2D-high CD8+ T cells sorted from blood. These receptors were collected from a human donor with alopecia areata.

J is TRBJ2-1 and V is TRBV5-1; a possible D gene is TRBD2 (6 bases). Between the trimmed V and J ends, which lost 4 bases and 7 bases, there was a span of 15 bases. Germline CDR1 and CDR2: SGHRS and YFSETQ. There are 14 residues in the CDR3. This chain's CDR3 is CASSRGLAPNEQFF. CDR3 coding DNA: TGCGCCAGCAGCCGAGGGCTAGCGCCGAATGAGCAGTTCTTC.

Only a few counts were recorded for this clone. V gene TRBV29-1 combines with J gene TRBJ1-1; TRBD1 might be the D (6 bases). Germline V CDR1 and CDR2: SQVTM, ANQGSEA. The CDR3 has 15 amino acids. The ends were cut back, 7 bases at V and 1 base at J, with 19 bases in the middle. The CDR3 coding sequence is TGCAGCGCACGAATTCCGGGACAACCGAACACTGAAGCTTTCTTT. Protein product: CSARIPGQPNTEAFF. Full variable domain (outside the CDR3, taken from reference TRBV29-1 and TRBJ1-1): SAVISQKPSRDICQRGTSLTIQCQVDSQVTMMFWYRQQPGQSLTLIATANQGSEATYESGFVIDKFPISRPNLTFSTLTVSNMSPEDSSIYLCSARIPGQPNTEAFFGQGTRLTVV.

The chain joins TRBV7-9 to TRBJ2-5; D gene unclear. Germline lookup yields CDR1 SEHNR and CDR2 FQNEAQ (reference sequence). Trimming removed 4 bases at V and 4 bases at J, with 16 bases between. CDR3 size: 15 residues. The CDR3 loop reads CASSSEMLRVETQYF. Here the CDR3 DNA reads TGTGCCAGCAGCTCAGAAATGTTACGGGTAGAGACCCAGTACTTC. Full variable domain (missing parts from reference TRBV7-9 and TRBJ2-5): DTGVSQNPRHKITKRGQNVTFRCDPISEHNRLYWYRQTLGQGPEFLTYFQNEAQLEKSRLLSDRFSAERPKGSFSTLEIQRTEQGDSAMYLCASSSEMLRVETQYFGPGTRLLVL.

The rearrangement joins TRBV29-1 to TRBJ2-7; 8 bases map to TRBD1. V shed 1 base, J shed 6 bases, and the junction held 8 bases outside the gene matches. The germline CDR1 and CDR2 sequences are SQVTM and ANQGSEA. This CDR3 is 14 amino acids long. The CDR3 bases are TGCAGCGTTGAAGCCCCTGGACAGGGAGGCGAGCAGTACTTC. Amino acids: CSVEAPGQGGEQYF.

The V and J genes are TRBV19 and TRBJ1-1; possibly TRBD1 for D (5 bases). Between the trimmed V and J ends, which lost 5 bases and 9 bases, there was a span of 10 bases. Germline assignment: CDR1 LNHDA and CDR2 SQIVND (reference sequence). This CDR3 contains 11 residues. DNA of the CDR3: TGTGCCAGTAGTGTCCCGGGACAAGCTTTCTTT. Residues: CASSVPGQAFF.

This rearrangement joins TRBV2 to TRBJ2-1, with a tentative D call TRBD2 (5 bases). The germline V and J ends were trimmed by 6 bases and 12 bases, with 9 bases remaining between them. The CDR3 has 10 residues. CDR1 is SNHLY, CDR2 FYNNEI, per germline. CDR3 sequence (DNA): TGTGCCAGCAGAACAGAGGGGCAGTTCTTC. Encoded protein: CASRTEGQFF.

The rearrangement uses TRBV4-1 and TRBJ2-5; no clear D gene. The DNA end favors TRBJ2-7, so the J call may be wrong. The CDR3 consists of 16 residues. Germline V gives CDR1 MGHRA, CDR2 YSYEKL. The CDR3 sequence: CASSKGPGVDSYEQYF. The CDR3 region has the DNA TGCGCCAGCAGTAAAGGGCCAGGCGTCGATTCCTACGAGCAGTACTTC.

The chain uses TRBV5-1 and TRBJ2-5; TRBD1 matches at 9 bases. V trimming: 5 bases; J trimming: 2 bases; junction bases outside the gene matches: 7. This CDR3 has 15 amino acids. Germline V gene lookup returns CDR1 SGHRS and CDR2 YFSETQ. CDR3 in DNA: TGCGCCAGCAGTCGGACAGGGGAGGAGCAAGAGACCCAGTACTTC. Its translation is CASSRTGEEQETQYF.

This clone was seen only once. The J gene is TRBJ1-6, the V gene TRBV7-2; D unresolved. The V and J ends lost 2 bases and 4 bases respectively, with 21 bases between them. CDR3 length: 19 residues. The germline CDR1 and CDR2 sequences are SGHTA and FQGNSA. CDR3 coding DNA: TGTGCCAGCAGCTTAATGTTTGTCTCTAAAGGGTCTTATAATTCACCCCTCCACTTT. Its protein is CASSLMFVSKGSYNSPLHF.

This clone is medium-sized within its sample. The chain links TRBV9 to TRBJ1-1, with no clear D. V lost 7 bases and J lost 5, with 18 bases in between. The CDR3 sequence is 14 residues long. The germline V gene encodes CDR1 SGDLS and CDR2 YYNGEE. CDR3 in DNA: TGTGCCAGCTCTCCAGGAGGGTCTGGAACTGAAGCTTTCTTT. Its protein is CASSPGGSGTEAFF.

The chain employs TRBV29-1 and TRBJ2-1, with 11 bases fitting TRBD2. V shed 7 bases, J shed 0 bases, and the junction held 5 bases outside the gene matches. This CDR3 comprises 15 residues. Germline values: CDR1 SQVTM, CDR2 ANQGSEA. CDR3 region: CSAKTSGASYNEQFF. The CDR3 DNA reads TGCAGCGCAAAGACTAGCGGGGCCTCCTACAATGAGCAGTTCTTC.

V usage is TRBV15 and J usage is TRBJ1-1, with D perhaps TRBD1 (6 bases). In germline, CDR1 is LNHNV, CDR2 YYDKDF (reference sequence). Trimming removed 4 bases from V and 0 bases from J, with 12 bases in between. This CDR3 region has 15 residues. The CDR3 DNA reads TGTGCCACCAGCATTCTACAGGGATTGAACACTGAAGCTTTCTTT. Amino acids: CATSILQGLNTEAFF. The full variable domain, its missing parts supplied by reference TRBV15 and TRBJ1-1, is DAMVIQNPRYQVTQFGKPVTLSCSQTLNHNVMYWYQQKSSQAPKLLFHYYDKDFNNEADTPDNFQSRRPNTSFCFLDIRSPGLGDTAMYLCATSILQGLNTEAFFGQGTRLTVV.

The chain combines TRBV10-3 with TRBJ2-7; the D call may be TRBD1 or TRBD2 (5 bases each). The CDR3 has 15 residues. The germline V gene has CDR1 ENHRY and CDR2 SYGVKD. Trimming pared 6 bases from V and 0 bases from J, leaving 15 bases between. The CDR3 coding sequence is TGTGCCATCAGCCGGGACGTAATAAGCTCCTACGAGCAGTACTTC. Translated, it gives CAISRDVISSYEQYF.

For this clone: The conserved closing phenylalanine or tryptophan is absent in this CDR3, likely reflecting a read error. It is unclear where the CDR3 begins or ends on the DNA, so no DNA is shown, and the CDR3 is as TCRdb lists it. CDR3 sequence: CASSSTGTDPEI. This chain joins TRBV7-9 and TRBJ2-3; the table's D call TRBD2 went unverified against the DNA. Termini included, the CDR3 measures 12 amino acids. In germline, CDR1 is SEHNR, CDR2 FQNEAQ (reference sequence).

This chain uses TRBV7-9 with TRBJ1-2; the match to TRBD1 covers 8 bases. CDR1 and CDR2 (germline): SEHNR, FQNEAQ (reference sequence). CDR3 length: 17 residues. With 5 bases clipped from V and 7 bases from J, the junction kept 18 bases outside the gene matches. The CDR3 DNA is TGTGCCAGCAGCCGCCAGGACAGGGATTTCTCATTGAGTGGCTACACCTTC. This encodes CASSRQDRDFSLSGYTF.

CDR3 DNA sequence: TGTGCCAGCAGTTTATCCGAAGTGTACTACAATGAGCAGTTCTTC. Its protein product is CASSLSEVYYNEQFF. The V and J genes are TRBV27 and TRBJ2-1; D not resolved. This CDR3 contains 15 residues. V lost 0 bases and J 3 bases, leaving 9 bases between the germline ends. Germline V gene data show CDR1 as MNHEY and CDR2 as SMNVEV (reference sequence).

The chain recombines TRBV5-1 with TRBJ2-5, with D tentatively TRBD1 (5 bases). The CDR3 loop spans 13 amino acids. Trimming shortened V by 0 bases and J by 2 bases, and 5 bases separated the two germline ends. Germline CDR1 and CDR2: SGHRS and YFSETQ. The CDR3 loop reads CASSLEGQETQYF. The CDR3, as DNA: TGCGCCAGCAGCTTGGAGGGGCAAGAGACCCAGTACTTC. The full variable domain, in which reference TRBV5-1 and TRBJ2-5 provide the parts outside the CDR3, is KAGVTQTPRYLIKTRGQQVTLSCSPISGHRSVSWYQQTPGQGLQFLFEYFSETQRNKGNFPGRFSGRQFSNSRSEMNVSTLELGDSALYLCASSLEGQETQYFGPGTRLLVL.

This clone was counted a few times. This sequence joins TRBV14 and TRBJ1-5; 9 bases fit TRBD1. After removal of 1 base from V and 6 bases from J, the junction contained 4 bases not matched to a gene. CDR1 is SGHDN and CDR2 is FVKESK in the germline V gene. This CDR3 is built from 15 residues. CDR3: CASSQGQGGTQPQHF. CDR3 coding DNA: TGTGCCAGCAGCCAAGGACAGGGGGGCACTCAGCCCCAGCATTTT.

As to this clone: The same CDR3 is also encoded by other DNA sequences in this sample. The chain couples TRBV9 to TRBJ2-7; 9 bases are shared with TRBD2. J lost 1 base, V lost 3 bases, and 5 bases had no gene match. The germline V gene encodes CDR1 SGDLS and CDR2 YYNGEE. This CDR3 contains 15 residues. CDR3 sequence (DNA): TGTGCCAGCAGCGCCGAGACTAGCGGATCCTACGAGCAGTACTTC. Protein sequence: CASSAETSGSYEQYF.